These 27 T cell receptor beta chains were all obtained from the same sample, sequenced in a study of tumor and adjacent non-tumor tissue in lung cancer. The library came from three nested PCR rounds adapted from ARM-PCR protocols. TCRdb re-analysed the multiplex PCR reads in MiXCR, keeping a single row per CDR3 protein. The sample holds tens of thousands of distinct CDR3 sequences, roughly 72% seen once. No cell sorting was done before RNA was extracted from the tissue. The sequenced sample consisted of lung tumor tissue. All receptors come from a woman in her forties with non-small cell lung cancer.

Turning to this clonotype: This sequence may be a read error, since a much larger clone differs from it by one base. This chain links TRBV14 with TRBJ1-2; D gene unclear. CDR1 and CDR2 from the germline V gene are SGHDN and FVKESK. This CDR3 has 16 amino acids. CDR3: CTSSQVQFALNYGYTF. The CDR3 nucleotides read TGTACCAGCAGCCAAGTTCAGTTTGCCCTTAACTATGGCTACACCTTC.

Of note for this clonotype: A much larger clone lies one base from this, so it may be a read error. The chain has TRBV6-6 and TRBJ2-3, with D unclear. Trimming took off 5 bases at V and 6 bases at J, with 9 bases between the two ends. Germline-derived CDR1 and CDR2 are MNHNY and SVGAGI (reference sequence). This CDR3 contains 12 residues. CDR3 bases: TGTGCCAGCAGTCCTCATGGCGATACGCAGTATTTT. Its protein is CASSPHGDTQYF.

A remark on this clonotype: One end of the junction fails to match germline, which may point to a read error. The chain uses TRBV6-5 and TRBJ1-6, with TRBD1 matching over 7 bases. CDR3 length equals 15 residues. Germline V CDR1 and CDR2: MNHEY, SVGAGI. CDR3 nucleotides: TGTGCAAGCAGTCTTACCGAGACAGGGAATTCACCCCTCCACTTT. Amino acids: CASSLTETGNSPLHF.

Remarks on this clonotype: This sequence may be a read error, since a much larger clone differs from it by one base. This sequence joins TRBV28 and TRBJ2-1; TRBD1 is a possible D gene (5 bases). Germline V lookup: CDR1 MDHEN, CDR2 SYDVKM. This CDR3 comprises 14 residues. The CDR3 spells CASSLAGYGDEQLF. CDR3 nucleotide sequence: TGTGCCAGCAGTTTGGCAGGGTACGGCGATGAGCAGCTCTTC. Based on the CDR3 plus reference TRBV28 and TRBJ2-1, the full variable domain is DVKVTQSSRYLVKRTGEKVFLECVQDMDHENMFWYRQDPGLGLRLIYFSYDVKMKEKGDIPEGYSVSREKKERFSLILESASTNQTSMYLCASSLAGYGDEQLFGPGTRLTVL.

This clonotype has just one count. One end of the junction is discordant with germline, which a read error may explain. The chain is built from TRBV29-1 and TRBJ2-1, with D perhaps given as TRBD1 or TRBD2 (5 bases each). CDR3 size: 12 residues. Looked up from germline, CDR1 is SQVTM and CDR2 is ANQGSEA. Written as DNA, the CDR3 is TGCAGCGCAAATTCAGGGACGATGGGGCAGTTATTC. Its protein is CSANSGTMGQLF.

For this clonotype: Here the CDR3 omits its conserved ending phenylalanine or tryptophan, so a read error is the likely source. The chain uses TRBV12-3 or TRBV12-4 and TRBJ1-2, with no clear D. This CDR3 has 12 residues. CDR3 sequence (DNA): TGTGCCAGCAGACCCGGGTACTATGACTACACCGTC. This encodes CASRPGYYDYTV.

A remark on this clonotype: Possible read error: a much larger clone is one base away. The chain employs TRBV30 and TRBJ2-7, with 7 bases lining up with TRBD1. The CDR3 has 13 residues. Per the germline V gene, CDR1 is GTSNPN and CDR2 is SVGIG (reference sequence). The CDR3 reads CAGWRQGVGEHYF. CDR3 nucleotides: TGTGCTGGTTGGAGACAGGGTGTTGGGGAGCACTACTTC.

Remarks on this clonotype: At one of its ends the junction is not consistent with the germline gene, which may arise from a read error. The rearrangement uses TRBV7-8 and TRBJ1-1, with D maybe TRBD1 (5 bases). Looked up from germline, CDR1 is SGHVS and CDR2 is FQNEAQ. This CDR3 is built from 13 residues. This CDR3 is CAISYGHGTGAFF. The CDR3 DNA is TGTGCCATCAGCTATGGACACGGGACTGGAGCTTTCTTT.

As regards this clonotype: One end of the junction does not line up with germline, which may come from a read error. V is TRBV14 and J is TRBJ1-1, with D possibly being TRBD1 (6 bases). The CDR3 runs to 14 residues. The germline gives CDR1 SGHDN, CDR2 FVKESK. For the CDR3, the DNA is TGTGCCAGTAGCCAACGCTTAGGGGGCACTGAAGCTTTCTTT. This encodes CASSQRLGGTEAFF.

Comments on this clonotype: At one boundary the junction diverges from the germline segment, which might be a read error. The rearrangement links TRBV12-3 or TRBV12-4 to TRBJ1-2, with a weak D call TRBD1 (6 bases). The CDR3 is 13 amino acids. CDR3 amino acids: CAISHLGALGYTF. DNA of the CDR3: TGTGCCATCAGTCACTTGGGGGCTCTGGGCTACACCTTC.

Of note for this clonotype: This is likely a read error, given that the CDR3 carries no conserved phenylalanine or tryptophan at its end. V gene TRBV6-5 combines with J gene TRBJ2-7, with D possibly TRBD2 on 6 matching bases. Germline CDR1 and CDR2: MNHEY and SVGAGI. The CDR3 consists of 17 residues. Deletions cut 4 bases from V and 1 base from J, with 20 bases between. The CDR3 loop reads CASSSTTSGAPSYEQYI. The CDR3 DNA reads TGTGCCAGCAGTTCCACGACTAGTGGGGCCCCTTCCTACGAGCAGTACATC.

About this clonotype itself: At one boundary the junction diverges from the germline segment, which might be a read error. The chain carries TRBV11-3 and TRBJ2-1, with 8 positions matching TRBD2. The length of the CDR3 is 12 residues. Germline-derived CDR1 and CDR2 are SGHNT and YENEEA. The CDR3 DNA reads TGTGCCAGTGGCTTAGCGGGACATACACAGTTATTC. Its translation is CASGLAGHTQLF.

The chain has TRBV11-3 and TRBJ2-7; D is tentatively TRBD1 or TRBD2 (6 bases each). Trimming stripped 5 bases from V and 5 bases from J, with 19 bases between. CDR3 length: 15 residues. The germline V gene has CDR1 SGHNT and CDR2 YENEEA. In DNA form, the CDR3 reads TGTGCCAGCAGCCTCCCATGGGGGGCTATCAACGAGCAGTACTTC. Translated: CASSLPWGAINEQYF.

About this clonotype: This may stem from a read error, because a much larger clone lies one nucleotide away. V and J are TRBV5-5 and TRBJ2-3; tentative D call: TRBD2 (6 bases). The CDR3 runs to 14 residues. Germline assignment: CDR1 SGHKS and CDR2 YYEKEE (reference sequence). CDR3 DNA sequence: TGTACCAGCCAAAGCGGGCCTGGGACAGATACGCAGTATTTT. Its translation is CTSQSGPGTDTQYF.

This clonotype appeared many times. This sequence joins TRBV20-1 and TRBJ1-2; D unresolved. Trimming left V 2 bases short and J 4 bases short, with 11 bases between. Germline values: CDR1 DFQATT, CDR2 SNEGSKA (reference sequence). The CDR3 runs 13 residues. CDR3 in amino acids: CSARRQSFYGYTF. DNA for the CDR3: TGCAGTGCTAGAAGGCAGTCCTTCTATGGCTACACCTTC.

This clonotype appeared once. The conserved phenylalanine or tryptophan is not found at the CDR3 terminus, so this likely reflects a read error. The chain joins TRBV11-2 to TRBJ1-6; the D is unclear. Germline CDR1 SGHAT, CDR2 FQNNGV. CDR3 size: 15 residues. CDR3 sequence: CASGLASGNNSSLHY. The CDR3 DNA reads TGTGCCAGCGGCTTAGCCTCGGGGAATAACTCATCCCTCCACTAT.

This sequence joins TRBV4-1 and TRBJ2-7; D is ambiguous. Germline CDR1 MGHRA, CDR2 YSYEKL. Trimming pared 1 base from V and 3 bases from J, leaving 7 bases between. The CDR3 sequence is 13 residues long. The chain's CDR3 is CASSQVTVYEQYF. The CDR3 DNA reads TGCGCCAGCAGCCAAGTGACGGTCTACGAGCAGTACTTC.

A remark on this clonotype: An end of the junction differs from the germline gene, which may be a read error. The CDR3 DNA sequence: TGTAGAGTCATGGGAAGCACAGATACGCAGTATTTT. This gives the protein CRVMGSTDTQYF. V and J are TRBV29-1 and TRBJ2-3; the D is unclear. The germline gives CDR1 SQVTM, CDR2 ANQGSEA. CDR3 length: 12 residues.

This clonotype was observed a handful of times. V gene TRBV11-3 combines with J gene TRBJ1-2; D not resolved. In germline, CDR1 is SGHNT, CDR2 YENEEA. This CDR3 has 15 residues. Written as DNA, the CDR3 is TGTGTTAGCAGCTCCAGCCGGGTACTGCGACATGGCTACACCTTC. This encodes CVSSSSRVLRHGYTF.

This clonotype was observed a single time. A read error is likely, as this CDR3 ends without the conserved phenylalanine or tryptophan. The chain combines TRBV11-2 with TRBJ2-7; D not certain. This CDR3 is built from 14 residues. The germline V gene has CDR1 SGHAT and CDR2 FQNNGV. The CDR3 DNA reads TGTGCCAGAAGCTTACAGTTAGCCGTCCACGAGCAGTACTTA. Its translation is CARSLQLAVHEQYL.

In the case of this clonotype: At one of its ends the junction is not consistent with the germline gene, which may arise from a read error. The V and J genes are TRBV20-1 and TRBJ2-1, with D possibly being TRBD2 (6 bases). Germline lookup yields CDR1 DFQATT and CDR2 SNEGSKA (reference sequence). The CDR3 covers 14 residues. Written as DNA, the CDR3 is TGCGGTGCTTTCGGGAGACGAGGAGTCAATGATCAGTTCTTC. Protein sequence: CGAFGRRGVNDQFF.

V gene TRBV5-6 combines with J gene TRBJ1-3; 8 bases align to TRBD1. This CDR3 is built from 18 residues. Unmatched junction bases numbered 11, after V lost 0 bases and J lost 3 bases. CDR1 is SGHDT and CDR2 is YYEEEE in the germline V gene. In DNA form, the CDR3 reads TGTGCCAGCAGCTTGGGGACAGGGAGACGCACGCGTGGAAACACCATATATTTT. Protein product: CASSLGTGRRTRGNTIYF.

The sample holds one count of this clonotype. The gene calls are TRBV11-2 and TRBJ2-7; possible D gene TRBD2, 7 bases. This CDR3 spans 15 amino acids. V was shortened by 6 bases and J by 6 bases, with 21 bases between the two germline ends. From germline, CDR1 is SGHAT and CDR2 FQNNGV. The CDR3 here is CASSFTGGGSREQYF. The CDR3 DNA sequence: TGTGCCAGCAGTTTCACGGGGGGCGGATCCCGCGAGCAGTACTTC.

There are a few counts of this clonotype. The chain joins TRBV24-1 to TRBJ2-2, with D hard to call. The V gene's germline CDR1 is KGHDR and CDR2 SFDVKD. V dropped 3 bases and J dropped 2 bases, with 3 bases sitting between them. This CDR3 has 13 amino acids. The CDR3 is CATSDDNTGELFF. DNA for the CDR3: TGTGCCACCAGTGATGACAACACCGGGGAGCTGTTTTTT.

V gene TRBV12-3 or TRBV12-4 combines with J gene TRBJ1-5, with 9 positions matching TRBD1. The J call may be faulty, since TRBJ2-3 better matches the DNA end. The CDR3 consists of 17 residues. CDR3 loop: CASSSGSSDRGNKPQYF. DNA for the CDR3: TGTGCCAGCAGTTCGGGCTCGTCAGACAGGGGGAATAAGCCCCAGTATTTT.

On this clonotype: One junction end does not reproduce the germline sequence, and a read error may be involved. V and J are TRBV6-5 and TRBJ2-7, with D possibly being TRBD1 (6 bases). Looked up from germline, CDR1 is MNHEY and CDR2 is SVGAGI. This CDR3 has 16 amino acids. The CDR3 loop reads CVSSYLGRGIAYEQYF. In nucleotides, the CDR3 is TGTGTCAGCAGTTACTTGGGTAGGGGGATTGCCTACGAGCAGTACTTC.

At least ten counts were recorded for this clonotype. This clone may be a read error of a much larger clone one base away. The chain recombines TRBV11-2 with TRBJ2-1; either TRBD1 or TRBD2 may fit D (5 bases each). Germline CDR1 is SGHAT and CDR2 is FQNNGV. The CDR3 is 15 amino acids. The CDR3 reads CASSPRDLNYSEQFF. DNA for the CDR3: TGTGCCAGCAGCCCCCGGGACCTTAATTACAGTGAGCAGTTCTTC. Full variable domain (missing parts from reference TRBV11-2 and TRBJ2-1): EAGVAQSPRYKIIEKRQSVAFWCNPISGHATLYWYQQILGQGPKLLIQFQNNGVVDDSQLPKDRFSAERLKGVDSTLKIQPAKLEDSAVYLCASSPRDLNYSEQFFGPGTRLTVL.